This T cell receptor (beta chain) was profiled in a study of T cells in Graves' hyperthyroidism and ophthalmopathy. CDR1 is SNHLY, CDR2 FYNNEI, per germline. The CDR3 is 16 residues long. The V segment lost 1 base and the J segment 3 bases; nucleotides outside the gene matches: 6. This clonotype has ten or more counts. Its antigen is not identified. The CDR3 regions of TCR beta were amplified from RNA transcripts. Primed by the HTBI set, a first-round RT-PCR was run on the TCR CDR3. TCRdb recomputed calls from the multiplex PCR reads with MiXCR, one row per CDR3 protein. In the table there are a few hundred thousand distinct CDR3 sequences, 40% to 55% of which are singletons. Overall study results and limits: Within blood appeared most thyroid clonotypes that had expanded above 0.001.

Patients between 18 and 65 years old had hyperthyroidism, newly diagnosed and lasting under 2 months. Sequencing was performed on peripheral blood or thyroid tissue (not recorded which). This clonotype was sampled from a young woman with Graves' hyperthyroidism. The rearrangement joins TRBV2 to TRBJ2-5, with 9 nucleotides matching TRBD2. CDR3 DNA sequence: TGTGCCAGCAGTGAAGGCAGCGGGAGGAAGGAAGAGACCCAGTACTTC. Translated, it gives CASSEGSGRKEETQYF.